This T cell receptor (beta chain) is from a study of cytomegalovirus exposure and HLA in healthy donors. Study-wide results and limits: Most of the CMV-associated TCR beta chains (in a later analysis) appeared to be HLA-restricted.

As for this clone: Its antigen remains unidentified.

Trimming removed 1 base from V and 2 bases from J, with 11 bases in between. The CDR3 contains 16 residues. Germline CDR1 is LNHDA and CDR2 is SQIVND (reference sequence). Primers included in the PCR were 60 Vbeta and 13 Jbeta primers. Data came from immunoSEQ multiplex PCR; TCRdb stores just in-frame clones and leaves some out. The profile covers more than 90,000 clones, with roughly 78% appearing a single time and around 0.74% taken by the ten largest. This sequence joins TRBV19 and TRBJ2-2; D is perhaps TRBD2 (6 bases). The clonotype originates from an older woman in good health and CMV-seronegative. The specimen was PBMCs. The CDR3 nucleotides are TGTGCCAGTAGTATAGGGGGGACTCTTAACACCGGGGAGCTGTTTTTT. This translates into CASSIGGTLNTGELFF.